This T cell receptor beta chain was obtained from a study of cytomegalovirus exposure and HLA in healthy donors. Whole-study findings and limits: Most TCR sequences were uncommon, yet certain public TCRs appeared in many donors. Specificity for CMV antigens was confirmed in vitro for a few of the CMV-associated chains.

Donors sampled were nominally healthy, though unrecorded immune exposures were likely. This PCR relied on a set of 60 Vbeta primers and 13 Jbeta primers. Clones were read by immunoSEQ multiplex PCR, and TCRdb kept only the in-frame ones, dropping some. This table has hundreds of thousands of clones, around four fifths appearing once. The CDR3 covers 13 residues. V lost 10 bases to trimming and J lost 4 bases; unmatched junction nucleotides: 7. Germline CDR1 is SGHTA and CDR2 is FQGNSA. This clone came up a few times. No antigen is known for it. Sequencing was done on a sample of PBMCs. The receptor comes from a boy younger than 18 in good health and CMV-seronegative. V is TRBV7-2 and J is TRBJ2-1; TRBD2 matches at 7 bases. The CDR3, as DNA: TGTGCCAACCGGCCAGCGGGGTACAATGAGCAGTTCTTC. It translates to CANRPAGYNEQFF.